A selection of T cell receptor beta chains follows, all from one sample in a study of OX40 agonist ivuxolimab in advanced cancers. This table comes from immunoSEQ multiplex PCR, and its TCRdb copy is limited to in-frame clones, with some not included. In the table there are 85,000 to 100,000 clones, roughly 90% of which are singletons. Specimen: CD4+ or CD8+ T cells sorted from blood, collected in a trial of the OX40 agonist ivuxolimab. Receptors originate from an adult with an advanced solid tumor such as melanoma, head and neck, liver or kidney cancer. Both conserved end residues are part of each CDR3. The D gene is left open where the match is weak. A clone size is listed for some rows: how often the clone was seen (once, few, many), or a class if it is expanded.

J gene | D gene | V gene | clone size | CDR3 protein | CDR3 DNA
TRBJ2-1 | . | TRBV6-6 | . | CASSYTGRGSSNEQFF | TGTGCCAGCAGTTACACTGGTCGGGGATCTAGCAATGAGCAGTTCTTC
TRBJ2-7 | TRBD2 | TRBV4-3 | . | CASSRRTSGDDEQYF | TGCGCCAGCAGCAGACGGACTAGCGGTGACGACGAGCAGTACTTC
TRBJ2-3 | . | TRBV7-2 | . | CASSLTMGYYTDTQYF | TGTGCCAGCAGCTTAACTATGGGATACTACACAGATACGCAGTATTTT
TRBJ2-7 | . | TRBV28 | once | CASRRTTSYEQYF | TGTGCCAGCAGGAGGACTACCTCCTACGAGCAGTACTTC
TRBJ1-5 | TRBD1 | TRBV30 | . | CAWSGQGALWQPQHF | TGTGCCTGGAGTGGACAGGGGGCTCTTTGGCAGCCCCAGCATTTT
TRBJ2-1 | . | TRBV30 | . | CAWRRPGSGSYSEQFF | TGTGCCTGGAGACGTCCGGGATCAGGCTCCTACAGTGAGCAGTTCTTC
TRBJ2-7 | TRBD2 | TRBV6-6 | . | CASSSHMREVEQYF | TGTGCCAGCAGTTCCCACATGCGGGAGGTCGAGCAGTACTTC
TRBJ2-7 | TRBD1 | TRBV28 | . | CASRRPLTGNYEQYF | TGTGCCAGCAGGCGACCCCTGACAGGGAACTACGAGCAGTACTTC
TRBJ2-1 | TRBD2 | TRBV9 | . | CASSVVASGGYNEQFF | TGTGCCAGCAGCGTAGTGGCTAGCGGGGGTTACAATGAGCAGTTCTTC
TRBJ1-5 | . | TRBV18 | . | CASSRDTHHSNQPQHF | TGTGCCAGCTCACGCGACACACACCATAGCAATCAGCCCCAGCATTTT
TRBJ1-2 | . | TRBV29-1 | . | CSVGTTNYGYTF | TGCAGCGTGGGAACCACTAACTATGGCTACACCTTC
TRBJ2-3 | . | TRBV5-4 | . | CASSTVHGTDTQYF | TGTGCCAGCAGCACAGTACACGGCACAGATACGCAGTATTTT
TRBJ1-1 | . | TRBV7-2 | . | CASSPQRDPGF | TGTGCCAGCAGCCCCCAACGGGATCCCGGGTTT
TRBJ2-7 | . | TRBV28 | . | CASSFSASSYEQYF | TGTGCCAGCAGTTTTTCGGCATCTTCCTACGAGCAGTACTTC